This T cell receptor beta chain emerged from a study of sequential checkpoint blockade in melanoma (dated by TCRdb to about 2019). Broadly, across the study: Patients were assigned by 1:1 randomization to either first-line nivolumab followed by ipilimumab (arm A) or ipilimumab followed by nivolumab (arm B). Maintenance nivolumab came after each of the two trial sequences. DNA from roughly 91 pretreatment melanoma tumor samples underwent TCRbeta immunosequencing. Some 20 patients had matched tumor biopsies taken before treatment and at week 13, after single-agent nivolumab (arm A) or ipilimumab (arm B). About three quarters of the matched pre- and post-treatment tumor biopsy pairs came from the same lesion.

General findings and caveats noted by the study authors: Among patients in the nivolumab-first arm (arm A), tumor TIL clonality before treatment was associated with response (P = .04). Clinical benefit was about 30 times more likely to be achieved by patients whose tumor T-cell fraction and clonality increased by week 13. Tumor T-cell fraction and clonality were correlated with PD-L1 staining and CD8+ T-cell counts, but not with mutational load. The model for predicting response that combines TCR metrics with mutation burden needs to be validated in larger, independent patient cohorts. Small sample sizes and reduced statistical power limited the analyses of tumor T-cell fraction within each arm.

The sample's treatment or condition label, in plain terms: randomized to nivolumab then ipilimumab (arm A) or the reverse (arm B). Prior DNA-damaging chemotherapy had not been received by any trial patient. CheckMate 064, a randomized, open-label phase II trial of sequential checkpoint blockade, was the source of the samples, all of which came from patients with melanoma. Genomic DNA from formalin-fixed paraffin-embedded (FFPE) tissue samples was used for tumor TCR sequencing. The immunoSEQ Assay was used to immunosequence TCRbeta CDR3 regions from genomic DNA. Genomic DNA was amplified by bias-controlled multiplex PCR before high-throughput sequencing. Turning to the authors' computational methods: To quantify the absolute abundance of each unique TCRbeta CDR3 region, the sequences were collapsed and filtered. Clonality was defined as 1 minus Pielou's evenness and was calculated using productive rearrangements only. Tumor T-cell fraction was computed by normalizing TCRbeta template counts to usable DNA, estimated from several housekeeping genes. A previously published method was used to identify clones whose frequencies were significantly greater in on-treatment samples than in baseline samples. Entries here come from immuneACCESS through TCRdb and include only in-frame sequences with V and J called. Some clones fail to appear in such tables; in the studies checked, an unresolved V gene covers under half of the shortfall, and the cause of the remainder is unknown. V and J calls and clone size follow that table, whereas D and trimming were derived from the DNA. Within this sample are about 18,000 clones, with roughly 28% of them counted one time only. The ten largest clones capture about 7.2% of the sample.

Ends trimmed: V by 4 bases, J by 2 bases; bases unmatched to a gene: 7. There are 16 amino acids in the CDR3, from cysteine to phenylalanine inclusive. Only the CDR3 portion is preserved as DNA: 48 bases, with reading frame beginning at the first base. Taken from the germline V gene, the CDR1 and CDR2 loops are SGHRS and YFSETQ. Regarding this clone: Its antigen is unknown. There are no base qualities to consult, and no much larger clone falls within one base.

The sequence came from a human donor with melanoma. This specimen was tumor tissue (inferred from file names), taken from a patient given nivolumab and ipilimumab in sequence. Here the chain combines TRBV5-1 and TRBJ2-1; 9 of the junction bases match TRBD1. The DNA sequence is as follows: TGCGCCAGCAGCCCTACAACAGGGGGCACCTACAATGAGCAGTTCTTC. This is translated as CASSPTTGGTYNEQFF.